This TCR beta chain emerged from a study of blood T cell repertoires in COVID-19. Study as a whole: Samples representing acute and convalescent COVID-19 were sourced from the United States, Italy and Spain. PBMCs, B-cell-depleted T cells, or T cells were the source of the cDNA or gDNA that made up the material.

This clone has a handful of counts. The authors' processing: Scientists estimated how many nucleated cells there were by amplifying reference gene primers. Sequencing was performed with immunoSEQ multiplex PCR; in TCRdb, only in-frame clones are kept and a portion is missing. From that table come the V and J calls and clone size; the DNA was used to work out D and trimming. The sample records a few hundred thousand clones, approximately 90% being singletons. Specimen: peripheral blood. The source is a man aged 30 to 45 who had recovered from COVID-19.

CDR3 amino acids: CASSLLGQASSGNTIYF. The CDR3 coding sequence is TGTGCCAGCAGTTTATTAGGACAGGCTAGCTCTGGAAACACCATATATTTT. The genes are TRBV28 and TRBJ1-3; 7 bases are a match to TRBD1. This CDR3 comprises 17 residues. V lost 1 base and J lost 0; bases outside the gene matches: 6. Germline CDR1 reads MDHEN; CDR2 reads SYDVKM.